These 27 T cell receptor beta chains came from one sample sequenced in a study of PD-1 blockade in classical Hodgkin lymphoma. Clones were sequenced by immunoSEQ multiplex PCR, and TCRdb holds only the in-frame ones, with some missing. The sample contains 30,000 to 45,000 clones, approximately 70% of which appear only once. Relapses following autologous stem cell transplantation were seen in all patients, with brentuximab vedotin exposure varying. The sample in question was peripheral blood mononuclear cells (PBMCs), obtained before the second cycle of nivolumab. Source of these receptors: a human donor with classical Hodgkin lymphoma.

In this sample, this clone turned up a few times. CDR3 nucleotide sequence: TGTGCCATTGGGGGGACTAGTAGTGAGCAGTTCTTC. Its protein is CAIGGTSSEQFF. V usage is TRBV10-3 and J usage is TRBJ2-1, with 8 bases identical to TRBD2. The CDR3 extends over 12 amino acids. Per germline, CDR1 ENHRY and CDR2 SYGVKD. J gave up 9 bases and V 9 bases, and 7 bases lay outside the gene matches.

This chain uses TRBV6-1 with TRBJ2-7; no clear D. From germline, CDR1 is MNHNS and CDR2 SASEGT. Trimming left V 4 bases short and J 3 bases short, with 13 bases between. This CDR3 is 14 amino acids long. CDR3 amino acids: CASSVVVGDYEQYF. For the CDR3, the DNA is TGTGCCAGCAGTGTCGTCGTTGGGGACTACGAGCAGTACTTC.

CDR3: CSVQRAKGTEAFF. The CDR3 region has the DNA TGCAGCGTCCAACGGGCCAAGGGGACTGAAGCTTTCTTT. This sequence joins TRBV29-1 and TRBJ1-1; tentative D call: TRBD1 (5 bases). The CDR3 length is 13 residues. V lost 6 bases and J lost 5, with 16 bases in between. Germline lookup yields CDR1 SQVTM and CDR2 ANQGSEA.

The chain uses TRBV10-3 and TRBJ1-2, with D maybe TRBD1 (5 bases). CDR1 and CDR2 from the germline V gene are ENHRY and SYGVKD. Between the trimmed V and J ends, which lost 3 bases and 2 bases, there was a span of 10 bases. This CDR3 comprises 14 residues. CDR3 nucleotide sequence: TGTGCCATCAGTGATGGGGGGATCAACTATGGCTACACCTTC. Protein product: CAISDGGINYGYTF.

This chain connects TRBV7-8 to TRBJ2-1; 9 bases are a match to TRBD1. This CDR3 has 16 amino acids. Germline lookup yields CDR1 SGHVS and CDR2 FQNEAQ. J gave up 3 bases and V 2 bases, and 5 bases lay outside the gene matches. The CDR3 here is CASSLRSDRGYNEQFF. The DNA of the CDR3 is TGTGCCAGCAGCTTACGCTCGGACAGGGGCTACAATGAGCAGTTCTTC.

This chain uses TRBV6-6 with TRBJ1-1, with D possibly matching TRBD1 (5 bases). This CDR3 comprises 14 residues. Germline V gene lookup returns CDR1 MNHNY and CDR2 SVGAGI (reference sequence). Trimming left V 6 bases short and J 4 bases short, with 15 bases between. As DNA, the CDR3 is TGTGCCAGCAGCGCCACCGGGGCCGGCACTGAAGCTTTCTTT. Translation gives CASSATGAGTEAFF.

This chain links TRBV5-1 with TRBJ2-1; TRBD1 agrees at 8 bases. CDR3 length: 15 amino acids. Trimming at V came to 0 bases and at J to 3 bases, leaving 2 bases not matched to a gene. CDR1 SGHRS and CDR2 YFSETQ come from the germline V gene. The DNA of the CDR3 is TGCGCCAGCAGCTTGGGTGGACAGGGCTACAATGAGCAGTTCTTC. Its translation is CASSLGGQGYNEQFF.

The chain couples TRBV5-4 to TRBJ1-1; D is undetermined. Germline CDR1 is SGHNT and CDR2 is YYREEE (reference sequence). V shed 0 bases and J shed 5 bases, with 11 bases lying between them. The CDR3 totals 14 residues. The CDR3 nucleotides are TGTGCCAGCAGCTTGGGTGGGGTTGAGACTGAAGCTTTCTTT. Translated: CASSLGGVETEAFF.

V usage is TRBV6-6 and J usage is TRBJ2-7; 10 nucleotides agree with TRBD1. Looked up from germline, CDR1 is MNHNY and CDR2 is SVGAGI (reference sequence). This CDR3 comprises 15 residues. With V trimmed by 6 bases and J by 3 bases, 8 bases remained unmatched. Here the CDR3 reads CASSRPGQGFYEQYF. CDR3 in DNA: TGTGCCAGCAGCCGTCCGGGACAGGGGTTCTACGAGCAGTACTTC.

The sample holds a few counts of this clone. The chain couples TRBV2 to TRBJ1-5; maybe TRBD1 (6 bases). The CDR3 contains 15 residues. Deletions cut 7 bases from V and 6 bases from J, with 19 bases between. CDR1 SNHLY and CDR2 FYNNEI come from the germline V gene. CDR3 nucleotides: TGTGCCAGCACCGCTATAACAGGGTTAGGTCAGCCCCAGCATTTT. It is translated as CASTAITGLGQPQHF.

The chain is built from TRBV5-4 and TRBJ1-1; maybe TRBD1 (6 bases). Germline CDR1 and CDR2: SGHNT and YYREEE (reference sequence). Trimming stripped 2 bases from V and 2 bases from J, with 10 bases between. There are 14 residues in the CDR3. CDR3 loop: CASSFPTGNTEAFF. CDR3 nucleotides: TGTGCCAGCAGCTTCCCGACAGGCAACACTGAAGCTTTCTTT.

This clone was observed a handful of times. The chain couples TRBV19 to TRBJ1-1, with TRBD1 as a possible D gene (6 bases). Deletions cut 1 base from V and 3 bases from J, with 15 bases between. The CDR3 is 16 amino acids. Looked up from germline, CDR1 is LNHDA and CDR2 is SQIVND (reference sequence). CDR3 sequence (DNA): TGTGCCAGTAGTATAGGCACAGGGATAAAGTACACTGAAGCTTTCTTT. Residues: CASSIGTGIKYTEAFF.

The gene calls are TRBV6-1 and TRBJ1-1; D gene unclear. The ends were cut back, 6 bases at V and 1 base at J, with 9 bases in the middle. Germline-derived CDR1 and CDR2 are MNHNS and SASEGT. This CDR3 region has 13 residues. The chain's CDR3 is CASSPHTNTEAFF. The CDR3, as DNA: TGTGCCAGCAGCCCCCATACGAACACTGAAGCTTTCTTT.

This clone has only one observation. V usage is TRBV19 and J usage is TRBJ2-3; D is perhaps TRBD1 or TRBD2 (5 bases each). The CDR3 is 12 amino acids. The V end was cut by 8 bases, the J end by 5 bases, with 11 bases between. The V gene's germline CDR1 is LNHDA and CDR2 SQIVND (reference sequence). CDR3 sequence reads: CASSGQGDTQYF. CDR3 nucleotides: TGTGCCAGTTCGGGGCAGGGAGATACGCAGTATTTT.

The rearrangement links TRBV5-1 to TRBJ1-4, with 9 positions matching TRBD1. The V gene end was trimmed by 3 bases and the J gene end by 8 bases; junction bases not matched to a gene: 14. Germline-derived CDR1 and CDR2 are SGHRS and YFSETQ. This CDR3 comprises 17 residues. CDR3 sequence reads: CASSSTGRRDRDEKLFF. In DNA, the CDR3 is TGCGCCAGCAGCTCTACAGGCCGTAGGGACAGGGACGAAAAACTGTTTTTT.

In its sample, this clone ranks as medium-sized. V usage is TRBV2 and J usage is TRBJ2-3, with D tentatively TRBD1 (6 bases). Per germline, CDR1 SNHLY and CDR2 FYNNEI. The germline V and J ends were trimmed by 2 bases and 0 bases, with 9 bases remaining between them. The CDR3 sequence is 15 residues long. CDR3: CASSELQGSTDTQYF. DNA of the CDR3: TGTGCCAGCAGTGAATTGCAGGGGAGCACAGATACGCAGTATTTT.

The chain employs TRBV7-9 and TRBJ1-4, with 7 bases fitting TRBD1. V lost 5 bases, J lost 3 bases, and 6 bases stayed unmatched. In germline, CDR1 is SEHNR, CDR2 FQNEAQ (reference sequence). CDR3 length: 15 amino acids. Here the CDR3 reads CASSPGQASNEKLFF. CDR3 bases: TGTGCCAGCAGCCCTGGACAGGCCTCTAATGAAAAACTGTTTTTT. The full variable domain, its missing parts supplied by reference TRBV7-9 and TRBJ1-4, is DTGVSQNPRHKITKRGQNVTFRCDPISEHNRLYWYRQTLGQGPEFLTYFQNEAQLEKSRLLSDRFSAERPKGSFSTLEIQRTEQGDSAMYLCASSPGQASNEKLFFGSGTQLSVL.

This chain links TRBV19 with TRBJ1-2; D gene ambiguous. The CDR3 is made up of 14 amino acids. V was pared by 6 bases and J by 4 bases, with 15 bases between. Germline assignment: CDR1 LNHDA and CDR2 SQIVND (reference sequence). The CDR3 bases are TGTGCCAGTAGGAGGCCATCGGCAGCCTATGGCTACACCTTC. Amino acid sequence: CASRRPSAAYGYTF.

This clone was seen more than once but under ten times. The chain couples TRBV28 to TRBJ2-5; the D gene is possibly TRBD1 (5 bases). The CDR3 has 16 residues. CDR1 is MDHEN, CDR2 SYDVKM, per germline. The germline V and J ends were trimmed by 5 bases and 8 bases, with 24 bases remaining between them. The CDR3 coding sequence is TGTGCCAGCAGTATTGGGGCAGGCGGCAGCCAATTCACCCAGTACTTC. Protein: CASSIGAGGSQFTQYF.

The chain couples TRBV28 to TRBJ2-1; 9 nucleotides line up with TRBD1. There are 15 residues in the CDR3. From germline, CDR1 is MDHEN and CDR2 SYDVKM. With 7 bases clipped from V and 4 bases from J, the junction kept 8 bases outside the gene matches. CDR3 amino acids: CASKAGTGIYNEQFF. CDR3 DNA sequence: TGTGCCAGCAAGGCAGGGACAGGGATATACAATGAGCAGTTCTTC.

The CDR3: CASSFGQGAAEKLFF. The CDR3 nucleotides are TGTGCCAGCAGCTTCGGACAGGGAGCCGCCGAAAAACTGTTTTTT. The V call is TRBV7-9, the J call TRBJ1-4, with 8 bases identical to TRBD1. J lost 8 bases, V lost 3 bases, and 8 bases had no gene match. Germline V gives CDR1 SEHNR, CDR2 FQNEAQ (reference sequence). This CDR3 comprises 15 residues.

This clone was counted only a few times. V usage is TRBV5-4 and J usage is TRBJ1-2; the D is unclear. The CDR3 covers 13 residues. Deletions cut 0 bases from V and 7 bases from J, with 10 bases between. Germline-derived CDR1 and CDR2 are SGHNT and YYREEE (reference sequence). CDR3: CASSLAGGSGYTF. CDR3 DNA sequence: TGTGCCAGCAGCTTGGCCGGAGGGTCTGGCTACACCTTC.

In this sample, this clone turned up a few times. The chain joins TRBV11-3 to TRBJ1-2, with 12 bases identical to TRBD1. The V gene end was trimmed by 5 bases and the J gene end by 6 bases; junction bases not matched to a gene: 10. The germline gives CDR1 SGHNT, CDR2 YENEEA. The CDR3 has 16 residues. In DNA, the CDR3 is TGTGCCAGCAGCCCCGGGACAGGGGGCGCGTTAAATGGCTACACCTTC. Its protein product is CASSPGTGGALNGYTF.

This chain joins TRBV7-2 and TRBJ1-3; D ambiguous. Germline V lookup: CDR1 SGHTA, CDR2 FQGNSA. Deletions cut 1 base from V and 0 bases from J, with 16 bases between. The CDR3 has 18 amino acids. The CDR3 coding sequence is TGTGCCAGCAGCTTAGTGGCGACTCTGGCCTACTCTGGAAACACCATATATTTT. Translation gives CASSLVATLAYSGNTIYF.

This chain links TRBV6-5 with TRBJ2-2; possibly TRBD2 for D (6 bases). The V end lost 2 bases, the J end lost 7 bases, and 17 bases lay between the germline ends. The CDR3 consists of 16 residues. Germline loops: CDR1 MNHEY, CDR2 SVGAGI. Here the CDR3 reads CASSYVGGLGNGELFF. CDR3 sequence (DNA): TGTGCCAGCAGTTACGTGGGGGGTCTGGGAAACGGGGAGCTGTTTTTT.

The chain is built from TRBV5-1 and TRBJ2-3; D is ambiguous. Germline CDR1 is SGHRS and CDR2 is YFSETQ. The CDR3 has 13 residues. V lost 0 bases and J lost 2, with 4 bases in between. CDR3 sequence (DNA): TGCGCCAGCAGCTTGGGTAACACAGATACGCAGTATTTT. It yields the protein CASSLGNTDTQYF.

V and J are TRBV6-5 and TRBJ2-1, with a tentative D call TRBD2 (5 bases). CDR1 MNHEY and CDR2 SVGAGI come from the germline V gene. The CDR3 totals 12 residues. Trimming pared 0 bases from V and 9 bases from J, leaving 6 bases between. The CDR3 loop is CASSYSRGEQFF. DNA of the CDR3: TGTGCCAGCAGTTACTCTCGGGGTGAGCAGTTCTTC.